This T cell receptor beta chain was found in a study of human T cells and chemical hapten exposure. Whole-study results and caveats: TCRs exceeding a frequency of 1 in 1000 stayed unchanged under DPC sensitization.

Documented time point: patch test 2, 6 weeks after DPC sensitization. Treatment here: therapeutic diphenylcyclopropenone sensitization with weekly scalp DPC. Investigators collected blood before applying each patch test. Suited to DPC and affected by alopecia, the donors ranged from 18 to 70 years old. The library attached unique molecular identifiers to individual cDNA molecules. TCRdb itself ran the RACE reads through MiXCR, one entry per CDR3 protein. The table shows hundreds of thousands of distinct CDR3 sequences, with about 6.9% occurring only once. The length of the CDR3 is 16 residues. Trimming removed 3 bases from V and 6 bases from J; junction bases left unmatched: 11. Germline CDR1 reads SNHLY; CDR2 reads FYNNEI. Regarding this clonotype: No antigen is known for it.

V gene TRBV2 combines with J gene TRBJ2-1; 7 bases are shared with TRBD2. This clonotype originated in a young woman with alopecia areata. Some clones in this sample may be carry-over from other donors' samples. The sample in question was whole blood, obtained in connection with sensitization to the hapten diphenylcyclopropenone (DPC). The CDR3 coding sequence is TGTGCCAGCAGTGACCTGATTCCCGGGACTACCAATGAGCAGTTCTTC. Protein: CASSDLIPGTTNEQFF.